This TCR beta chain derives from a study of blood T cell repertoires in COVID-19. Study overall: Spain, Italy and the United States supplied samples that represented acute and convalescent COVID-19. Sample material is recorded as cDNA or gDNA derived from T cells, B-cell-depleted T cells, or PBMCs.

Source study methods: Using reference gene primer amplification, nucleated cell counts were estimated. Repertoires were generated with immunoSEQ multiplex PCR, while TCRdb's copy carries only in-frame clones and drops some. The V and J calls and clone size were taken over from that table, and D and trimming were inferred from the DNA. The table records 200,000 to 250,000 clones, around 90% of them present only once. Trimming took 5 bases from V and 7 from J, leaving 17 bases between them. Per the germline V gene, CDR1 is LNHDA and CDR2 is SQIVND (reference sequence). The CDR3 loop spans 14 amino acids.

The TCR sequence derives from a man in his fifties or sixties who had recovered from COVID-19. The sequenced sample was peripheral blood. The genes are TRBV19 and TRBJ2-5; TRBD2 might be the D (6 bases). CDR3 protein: CASSFSGESGTQYF. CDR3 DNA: TGTGCCAGTAGTTTCTCGGGGGAGTCCGGGACCCAGTACTTC.